The clone carrying this TCR beta chain was seen a handful of times. The antigen is unknown. A universal primer site arose from template switching, and cDNA bore unique molecular identifiers. TCRdb itself ran the 5' RACE reads through MiXCR, one entry per CDR3 protein. The table shows 1.5 million to 2 million distinct CDR3 sequences, with under 35% occurring only once. These data are taken from a study of identical twins. CDR3 length: 16 amino acids. The germline CDR1 and CDR2 sequences are LGHNA and YNFKEQ. V gave up 3 bases and J gave up 2 bases, with 16 bases separating them. Study outcomes and limitations: Models, which agreed with sharing between unrelated individuals, nonetheless underestimated the out-of-frame TCR alpha sharing seen in monozygotic twins. Excess twin sharing in beta out-of-frame sequences was weaker. High-abundance cord blood beta clonotypes had fewer insertions; memory repertoires showed none.

The TCR sequence derives from a newborn girl in good health. Sequences were obtained from cord blood. The chain employs TRBV4-2 and TRBJ2-5, with D maybe TRBD1 (6 bases). The CDR3 nucleotides read TGTGCCAGCAGCCAGTCGGAAGGGGGTCGGCAAGAGACCCAGTACTTC. Its protein is CASSQSEGGRQETQYF.